These 17 T cell receptor beta chains share one sample of origin, sequenced in a study of shared clonotypes between healthy human individuals. TCRdb keeps only in-frame clones here, not all; method: immunoSEQ multiplex PCR. The repertoire consists of hundreds of thousands of clones, with about 80% occurring once and the leading ten covering around 1.8%. Specimen: memory CD4+ T cells sorted from blood. Subset reported: CD45RA-negative fraction. The receptors derive from a woman in her twenties or thirties in good health.

This chain connects TRBV10-3 to TRBJ2-5; no firm D call. Trimming took off 6 bases at V and 2 bases at J, with 13 bases between the two ends. CDR3 length: 14 amino acids. Germline lookup yields CDR1 ENHRY and CDR2 SYGVKD. CDR3 DNA sequence: TGTGCCATCAGGGGTGGCGGTAATCAAGAGACCCAGTACTTC. Its protein is CAIRGGGNQETQYF.

This chain connects TRBV15 to TRBJ2-2; D call uncertain. Germline CDR1 reads LNHNV; CDR2 reads YYDKDF (reference sequence). This CDR3 contains 15 residues. The V gene lost 0 bases and the J gene lost 5 bases, with 10 bases spanning the gap. The CDR3 bases are TGTGCCACCAGCAGAGACCCCTTAAATACCGGGGAGCTGTTTTTT. Residues: CATSRDPLNTGELFF.

This chain uses TRBV28 with TRBJ2-7, with D perhaps matching TRBD1 or TRBD2 (5 bases each). V was pared by 2 bases and J by 3 bases, with 23 bases between. The CDR3 runs to 18 residues. Germline lookup yields CDR1 MDHEN and CDR2 SYDVKM. The CDR3 spells CASSLPPGDGRDGYEQYF. Written as DNA, the CDR3 is TGTGCCAGCAGTTTACCTCCCGGGGACGGACGGGATGGCTACGAGCAGTACTTC.

This clone has a handful of counts. The chain uses TRBV4-1 and TRBJ2-6, with D possibly being TRBD1 (5 bases). CDR1 and CDR2 (germline): MGHRA, YSYEKL. With 6 bases removed from V and 0 bases from J, the gap between germline ends came to 15 bases. This CDR3 has 17 residues. The CDR3 region has the DNA TGCGCCAGCAGTGTCAGGGCCTCCCACTCTGGGGCCAACGTCCTGACTTTC. This sequence encodes CASSVRASHSGANVLTF.

This clone turned up a few times. The same CDR3 arises from other DNA sequences in this sample as well. V usage is TRBV28 and J usage is TRBJ2-6, with D unresolved. The germline V and J ends were trimmed by 7 bases and 0 bases, with 1 base remaining between them. The CDR3 contains 12 residues. The germline gives CDR1 MDHEN, CDR2 SYDVKM. The CDR3 DNA reads TGTGCCAGCACCTCTGGGGCCAACGTCCTGACTTTC. Translation gives CASTSGANVLTF.

A note on this clone: Additional DNA sequences in this sample encode the identical CDR3. This chain joins TRBV28 and TRBJ2-5, with no clear D. Germline V lookup: CDR1 MDHEN, CDR2 SYDVKM. Trimming shortened V by 6 bases and J by 2 bases, and 13 bases separated the two germline ends. The CDR3 is made up of 14 amino acids. CDR3 sequence reads: CASSPTQEQETQYF. Here the CDR3 DNA reads TGTGCCAGCAGCCCGACCCAGGAGCAAGAGACCCAGTACTTC.

This clone was picked up many times. This sequence joins TRBV6-1 and TRBJ2-7; perhaps TRBD2 as D (5 bases). Germline V CDR1 and CDR2: MNHNS, SASEGT. The ends were cut back, 7 bases at V and 0 bases at J, with 13 bases in the middle. This CDR3 comprises 14 residues. CDR3 sequence reads: CASIQSGISYEQYF. The CDR3 DNA follows: TGTGCCAGCATTCAGAGCGGCATCTCCTACGAGCAGTACTTC.

This clone showed up just once. V is TRBV27 and J is TRBJ2-5, with D unclear. Per germline, CDR1 MNHEY and CDR2 SMNVEV (reference sequence). CDR3 length: 14 residues. V lost 1 base, J lost 5 bases, and 11 bases lay in between. In DNA, the CDR3 is TGTGCCAGCAGTTTATGGGGAAATGGGGAGACCCAGTACTTC. Its protein is CASSLWGNGETQYF.

CDR3 residues: CASGPTPGQGTPIQDEQFF. As DNA, the CDR3 is TGTGCTAGTGGACCAACTCCGGGACAGGGAACACCTATCCAGGATGAGCAGTTCTTC. V usage is TRBV12-5 and J usage is TRBJ2-1; 9 bases are a match to TRBD1. Germline V gene data show CDR1 as LGHNT and CDR2 as FRNRAP. The CDR3 contains 19 residues. J gave up 8 bases and V 6 bases, and 23 bases lay outside the gene matches. Variable domain in full (rest from reference TRBV12-5 and TRBJ2-1): DARVTQTPRHKVTEMGQEVTMRCQPILGHNTVFWYRQTMMQGLELLAYFRNRAPLDDSGMPKDRFSAEMPDATLATLKIQPSEPRDSAVYFCASGPTPGQGTPIQDEQFFGPGTRLTVL.

This clone was picked up many times. V is TRBV30 and J is TRBJ2-3; 12 bases fit TRBD1. The CDR3 length is 15 residues. The ends lost 2 bases at V and 6 bases at J; junction bases unmatched: 6. CDR1 and CDR2 from the germline V gene are GTSNPN and SVGIG (reference sequence). DNA of the CDR3: TGTGCCTGGAGTCCGGGACAGGGGGCAGGGGATACGCAGTATTTT. Its protein product is CAWSPGQGAGDTQYF.

The table lists this clone with a few counts. V and J are TRBV7-2 and TRBJ2-5, with no clear D. Germline-derived CDR1 and CDR2 are SGHTA and FQGNSA. Trimming removed 7 bases from V and 1 base from J, with 10 bases in between. This CDR3 has 13 amino acids. CDR3 sequence reads: CASKTYLQETQYF. CDR3 sequence (DNA): TGTGCCAGCAAGACGTACCTCCAAGAGACCCAGTACTTC.

V gene TRBV6-5 combines with J gene TRBJ1-1; D possibly corresponds to TRBD1 (5 bases). In germline, CDR1 is MNHEY, CDR2 SVGAGI. Trimming cost V 7 bases and J 8 bases, with 20 bases left between them. The CDR3 contains 14 residues. The CDR3 nucleotides read TGTGCCAGCACCTTCGGGACGAGGGGTGGCGAAGCTTTCTTT. Its translation is CASTFGTRGGEAFF.

In its sample, this clone was seen once. The V call is TRBV7-7, the J call TRBJ2-3, with 14 nucleotides matching TRBD2. The germline gives CDR1 SSHAT, CDR2 FNYEAQ (reference sequence). This CDR3 region has 15 residues. V was clipped by 4 bases and J by 6 bases; unmatched bases: 3. In nucleotides, the CDR3 is TGTGCCAGCAGCTCGGGACTAGCGGGAGTGGATACGCAGTATTTT. As protein: CASSSGLAGVDTQYF. Full variable domain (missing parts from reference TRBV7-7 and TRBJ2-3): GAGVSQSPRYKVTKRGQDVTLRCDPISSHATLYWYQQALGQGPEFLTYFNYEAQPDKSGLPSDRFSAERPEGSISTLTIQRTEQRDSAMYRCASSSGLAGVDTQYFGPGTRLTVL.

The rearrangement joins TRBV2 to TRBJ1-1, with 8 positions matching TRBD1. The trim removed 7 bases at V and 0 bases at J, leaving 7 bases unmatched. The germline V gene encodes CDR1 SNHLY and CDR2 FYNNEI. This CDR3 comprises 15 residues. The CDR3 loop is CASKRETGVNTEAFF. The DNA for the CDR3 is TGTGCCAGCAAACGGGAGACAGGGGTGAACACTGAAGCTTTCTTT.

This chain uses TRBV6-6 with TRBJ2-7, with 9 bases matching TRBD1. The V gene's germline CDR1 is MNHNY and CDR2 SVGAGI (reference sequence). The CDR3 runs 15 residues. J gave up 1 base and V 5 bases, and 6 bases lay outside the gene matches. As DNA, the CDR3 is TGTGCCAGCAGTAATGCCGGGACAGGGTCCTACGAGCAGTACTTC. Translated: CASSNAGTGSYEQYF.

The rearrangement joins TRBV6-1 to TRBJ2-5; 10 bases are a match to TRBD2. The closer fit of TRBJ2-7 to the DNA end suggests the J call may be wrong. CDR3 length: 15 residues. The germline gives CDR1 MNHNS, CDR2 SASEGT. CDR3 residues: CASSEEAGGSYEQYF. CDR3 DNA: TGTGCCAGCAGTGAAGAAGCGGGAGGGTCCTACGAGCAGTACTTC.

The chain employs TRBV5-4 and TRBJ2-1; D unclear. This CDR3 region has 14 residues. V lost 0 bases to trimming and J lost 2 bases, with 6 bases between them. Germline CDR1 SGHNT, CDR2 YYREEE (reference sequence). The CDR3 DNA reads TGTGCCAGCAGCTTGGTTGGAACCTACAATGAGCAGTTCTTC. Protein: CASSLVGTYNEQFF.